The rows below give T cell receptor beta chains drawn from one sample of a study of OX40 agonist ivuxolimab in advanced cancers. Here immunoSEQ multiplex PCR was the method, and the copy in TCRdb shows in-frame clones only, minus some. The table shows 30,000 to 40,000 clones, with about 80% occurring only once. Sequenced here: CD4+ or CD8+ T cells sorted from blood, sampled in a trial of the OX40 agonist ivuxolimab. All receptors derive from an adult with an advanced solid tumor such as melanoma, head and neck, liver or kidney cancer. The CDR3 runs from the conserved cysteine through the conserved F or W. D genes are given only for firm matches. Size tells how often a clone was seen (once, few, many) or the class of an expanded clone, and some rows leave it out.

D	V	size	J	CDR3	DNA
-	TRBV18	-	TRBJ2-1	CASSPRASINEQFF	TGTGCCAGCTCACCTCGGGCCAGTATCAATGAGCAGTTCTTC
-	TRBV6-1	-	TRBJ1-6	CASSTGNSPLHF	TGTGCCAGCAGCACAGGGAATTCACCCCTCCACTTT
-	TRBV28	-	TRBJ1-5	CASGGFLGNQPQHF	TGTGCCAGCGGGGGTTTTCTGGGGAATCAGCCCCAGCATTTT
TRBD1	TRBV15	-	TRBJ1-2	CATSGQVGGYTF	TGTGCCACCAGCGGACAGGTCGGGGGCTACACCTTC
-	TRBV19	-	TRBJ1-4	CASTPDRGRTNEKLFF	TGTGCCAGTACCCCCGACCGGGGGCGAACTAATGAAAAACTGTTTTTT
TRBD1	TRBV5-1	-	TRBJ2-3	CASSLPRGRAEDTQYF	TGCGCCAGCAGCTTACCCAGGGGGCGAGCGGAAGATACGCAGTATTTT
-	TRBV9	once	TRBJ1-2	CASSVGQALYGYTF	TGTGCCAGCAGCGTAGGGCAAGCACTTTATGGCTACACCTTC
-	TRBV5-5	-	TRBJ2-7	CASSSWRTGEQYF	TGTGCCAGCAGCTCCTGGAGGACGGGCGAGCAGTACTTC
-	TRBV6-1	-	TRBJ2-6	CASSEARAGANVLTF	TGTGCCAGCAGTGAAGCCCGAGCGGGGGCCAACGTCCTGACTTTC
TRBD1	TRBV19	-	TRBJ2-7	CASSTTGTGFEEQYF	TGTGCCAGTAGTACCACCGGGACAGGGTTTGAAGAGCAGTACTTC
-	TRBV19	-	TRBJ1-5	CASSRSGQPQHF	TGTGCCAGTAGTAGGTCCGGTCAGCCCCAGCATTTT
-	TRBV7-9	-	TRBJ2-5	CASSHLRGEVETQYF	TGTGCCAGCAGCCACTTGAGAGGGGAGGTCGAGACCCAGTACTTC
-	TRBV10-1	few	TRBJ2-3	CASSDWLTDTQYF	TGCGCCAGCAGTGACTGGCTCACAGATACGCAGTATTTT
-	TRBV29-1	-	TRBJ1-1	CSVEGTANTEAFF	TGCAGCGTTGAAGGGACAGCGAACACTGAAGCTTTCTTT
TRBD2	TRBV2	-	TRBJ2-7	CASSGGLAGSEQYF	TGTGCCAGCAGCGGTGGACTAGCGGGAAGTGAGCAGTACTTC
TRBD1	TRBV19	-	TRBJ1-5	CASIEGGQGHQPQHF	TGTGCCAGTATCGAGGGGGGACAGGGACATCAGCCCCAGCATTTT
-	TRBV5-1	once	TRBJ2-3	CASSLVGSTDTQYF	TGCGCCAGCAGCTTGGTAGGAAGCACAGATACGCAGTATTTT
-	TRBV9	-	TRBJ1-1	CASSSSAGTEAFF	TGTGCCAGCAGCTCAAGCGCTGGCACTGAAGCTTTCTTT
-	TRBV6-1	-	TRBJ2-2	CAVFLGTLNTGELFF	TGTGCCGTATTCCTTGGGACATTGAACACCGGGGAGCTGTTTTTT
-	TRBV5-1	-	TRBJ2-5	CASSSGLTQYF	TGCGCCAGCAGCTCCGGGTTAACCCAGTACTTC
TRBD2	TRBV16	once	TRBJ2-1	CASSHGLAGGLRNEQFF	TGTGCCAGCAGCCACGGACTAGCGGGAGGATTACGGAATGAGCAGTTCTTC
TRBD1	TRBV15	-	TRBJ1-2	CATSRADSGQVLYGYTF	TGTGCCACCAGCAGAGCCGACTCGGGACAGGTCCTCTATGGCTACACCTTC
-	TRBV7-3	-	TRBJ1-2	CASSPDSGNYGYTF	TGTGCCAGCAGCCCGGACAGTGGAAACTATGGCTACACCTTC
TRBD2	TRBV2	-	TRBJ2-5	CATLRLAGAGEQYF	TGTGCCACCCTTCGACTAGCGGGAGCTGGGGAGCAGTACTTC
-	TRBV9	-	TRBJ1-3	CASSVDLTDSGNTIYF	TGTGCCAGCAGCGTAGATTTGACGGACTCTGGAAACACCATATATTTT
-	TRBV6-1	-	TRBJ2-2	CANSGARVRELFF	TGTGCCAACTCGGGGGCGAGAGTACGGGAGCTGTTTTTT
TRBD1	TRBV4-1	-	TRBJ1-4	CASSPAGTARSEKLFF	TGCGCCAGCAGCCCGGCCGGGACAGCCCGTAGCGAAAAACTGTTTTTT
TRBD2	TRBV7-2	-	TRBJ2-1	CASSSGLSHNEQFF	TGTGCCAGCAGCTCGGGACTATCTCACAATGAGCAGTTCTTC
-	TRBV9	-	TRBJ1-1	CASSLKLHLNTEAFF	TGTGCCAGCAGCCTCAAACTACACTTAAACACTGAAGCTTTCTTT
TRBD1	TRBV2	-	TRBJ2-7	CASTRDRGREQYF	TGTGCCAGCACCCGGGACAGGGGACGCGAGCAGTACTTC
-	TRBV6-1	-	TRBJ1-1	CASSEAGGRPHTEAFF	TGTGCCAGCAGTGAAGCCGGGGGACGCCCGCACACTGAAGCTTTCTTT
-	TRBV6-5	-	TRBJ2-5	CASSYGSGHRETQYF	TGTGCCAGCAGTTACGGTAGCGGTCATAGAGAGACCCAGTACTTC
-	TRBV6-5	-	TRBJ2-3	CASSYSPGGGGDTQYF	TGTGCCAGCAGTTACTCTCCCGGGGGAGGAGGAGATACGCAGTATTTT
TRBD1	TRBV5-1	-	TRBJ1-6	CASSSQGGINSPLHF	TGCGCCAGCAGCTCCCAGGGGGGGATTAATTCACCCCTCCACTTT
-	TRBV11-1	-	TRBJ2-7	CASSFIQGDEQYF	TGTGCCAGCAGCTTTATACAGGGTGATGAGCAGTACTTC
-	TRBV6-4	-	TRBJ1-1	CASSVSDRSEAFF	TGTGCCAGCAGTGTGTCTGACAGGAGTGAAGCTTTCTTT
-	TRBV7-6	-	TRBJ2-3	CASSFSPPILSSTDTQYF	TGTGCCAGCAGCTTCTCCCCCCCAATACTATCTAGCACAGATACGCAGTATTTT
TRBD1	TRBV6-5	-	TRBJ1-1	CASSYSSRGARTEAFF	TGTGCCAGCAGTTACTCGAGCAGGGGGGCGCGTACTGAAGCTTTCTTT
-	TRBV11-2	-	TRBJ1-1	CASSLVWGQMNTEAFF	TGTGCCAGCAGCTTAGTTTGGGGTCAAATGAACACTGAAGCTTTCTTT
TRBD1	TRBV18	-	TRBJ1-2	CASGPGQAAGGYTF	TGTGCCAGCGGGCCCGGACAGGCGGCGGGGGGCTACACCTTC
TRBD1	TRBV6-5	-	TRBJ1-2	CASSSRPGTGHYGYTF	TGTGCCAGCAGTTCTAGACCCGGGACAGGGCACTATGGCTACACCTTC